This T cell receptor beta chain comes out of a study of T cells after yellow fever vaccination. TCRdb re-called the 5' RACE reads with MiXCR, one entry per CDR3 protein. This table has roughly 63,000 distinct CDR3 sequences, around 7.4% appearing once. Germline V gene lookup returns CDR1 DFQATT and CDR2 SNEGSKA (reference sequence). V lost 8 bases and J lost 0, with 8 bases in between. The CDR3 covers 12 residues. This clonotype was counted ten times or more. The TCR sequence derives from a young man who received the YFV17D yellow fever vaccine. This specimen consisted of CD8+ T cells sorted from PBMCs, obtained 15 days after the yellow fever booster vaccination. The chain recombines TRBV20-1 with TRBJ2-4, with D unresolved. The CDR3 reads CSFWAAKNIQYF. The CDR3 bases are TGCAGTTTCTGGGCAGCCAAAAACATTCAGTACTTC.